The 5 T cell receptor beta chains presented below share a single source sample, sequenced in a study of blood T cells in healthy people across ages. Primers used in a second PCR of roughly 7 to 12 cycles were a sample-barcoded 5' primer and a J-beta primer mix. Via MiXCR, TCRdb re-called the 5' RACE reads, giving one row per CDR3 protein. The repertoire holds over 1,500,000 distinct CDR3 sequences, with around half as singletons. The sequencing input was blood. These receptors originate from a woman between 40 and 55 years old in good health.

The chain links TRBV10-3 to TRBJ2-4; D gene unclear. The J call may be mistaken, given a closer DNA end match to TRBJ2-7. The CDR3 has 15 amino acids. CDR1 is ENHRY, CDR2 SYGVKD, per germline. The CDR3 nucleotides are TGTGCCATCAGCCAGCCCGAGACGGAGACCTACGAGCAGTACTTC. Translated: CAISQPETETYEQYF.

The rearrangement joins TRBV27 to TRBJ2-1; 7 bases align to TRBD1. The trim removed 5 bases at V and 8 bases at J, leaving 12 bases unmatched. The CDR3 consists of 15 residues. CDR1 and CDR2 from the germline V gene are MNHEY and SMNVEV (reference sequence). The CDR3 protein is CASSHQIGTVHEQFF. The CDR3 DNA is TGTGCCAGCAGTCACCAAATCGGGACAGTCCATGAGCAGTTCTTC.

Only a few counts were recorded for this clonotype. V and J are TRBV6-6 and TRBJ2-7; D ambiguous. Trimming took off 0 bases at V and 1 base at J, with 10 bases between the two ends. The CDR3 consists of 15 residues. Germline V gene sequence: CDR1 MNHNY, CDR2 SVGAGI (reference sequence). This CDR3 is CASSYSDQISYEQYF. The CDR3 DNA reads TGTGCCAGCAGTTACTCGGACCAGATATCCTACGAGCAGTACTTC.

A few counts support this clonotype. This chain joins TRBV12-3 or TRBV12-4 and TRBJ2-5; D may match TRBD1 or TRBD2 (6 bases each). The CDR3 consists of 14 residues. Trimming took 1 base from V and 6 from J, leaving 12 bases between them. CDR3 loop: CASSLDQGRQTQYF. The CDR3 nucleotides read TGTGCCAGCAGTTTAGATCAGGGGAGGCAGACCCAGTACTTC.

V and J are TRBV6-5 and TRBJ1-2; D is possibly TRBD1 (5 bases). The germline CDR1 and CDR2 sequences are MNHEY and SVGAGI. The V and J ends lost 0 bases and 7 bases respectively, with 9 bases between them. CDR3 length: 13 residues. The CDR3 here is CASSYSSRGGYTF. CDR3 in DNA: TGTGCCAGCAGTTACTCGAGTAGGGGTGGCTACACCTTC.